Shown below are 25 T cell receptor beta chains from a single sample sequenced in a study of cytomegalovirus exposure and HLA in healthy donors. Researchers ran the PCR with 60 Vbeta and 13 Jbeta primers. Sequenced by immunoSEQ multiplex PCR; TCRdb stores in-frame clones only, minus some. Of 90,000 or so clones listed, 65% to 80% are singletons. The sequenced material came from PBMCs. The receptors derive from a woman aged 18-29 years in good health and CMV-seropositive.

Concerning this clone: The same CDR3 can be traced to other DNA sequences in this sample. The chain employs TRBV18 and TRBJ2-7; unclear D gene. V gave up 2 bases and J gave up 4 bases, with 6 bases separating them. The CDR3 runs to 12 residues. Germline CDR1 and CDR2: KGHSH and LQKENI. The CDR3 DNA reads TGTGCCAGCTCACCAGAGTCGTACGAGCAGTACTTC. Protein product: CASSPESYEQYF. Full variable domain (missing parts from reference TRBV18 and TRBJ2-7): NAGVMQNPRHLVRRRGQEARLRCSPMKGHSHVYWYRQLPEEGLKFMVYLQKENIIDESGMPKERFSAEFPKEGPSILRIQQVVRGDSAAYFCASSPESYEQYFGPGTRLTVT.

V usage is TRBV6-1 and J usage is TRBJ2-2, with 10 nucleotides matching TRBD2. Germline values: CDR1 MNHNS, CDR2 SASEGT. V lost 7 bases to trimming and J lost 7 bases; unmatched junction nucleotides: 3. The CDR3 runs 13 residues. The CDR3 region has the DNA TGTGCCAGCACTAAGCGGGAGGGCGGGGAGCTGTTTTTT. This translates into CASTKREGGELFF.

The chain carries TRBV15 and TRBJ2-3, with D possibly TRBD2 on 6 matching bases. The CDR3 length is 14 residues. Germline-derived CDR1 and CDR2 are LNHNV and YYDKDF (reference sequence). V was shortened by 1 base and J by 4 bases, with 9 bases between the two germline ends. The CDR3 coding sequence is TGTGCCACCAGCAGAGGGCCGGGAGCAGATACGCAGTATTTT. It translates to CATSRGPGADTQYF.

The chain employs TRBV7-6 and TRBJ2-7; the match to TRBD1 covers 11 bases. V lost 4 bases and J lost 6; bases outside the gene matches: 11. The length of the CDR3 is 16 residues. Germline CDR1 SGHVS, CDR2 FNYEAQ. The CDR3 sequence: CASSYRDRGDDPEQYF. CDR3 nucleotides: TGTGCCAGCAGCTACAGGGACAGGGGGGATGACCCCGAGCAGTACTTC.

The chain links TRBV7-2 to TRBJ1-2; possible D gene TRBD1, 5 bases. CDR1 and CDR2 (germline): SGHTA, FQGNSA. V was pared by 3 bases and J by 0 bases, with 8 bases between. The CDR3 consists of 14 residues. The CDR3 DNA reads TGTGCCAGCAGCTTTCCGACAGCTAACTATGGCTACACCTTC. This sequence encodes CASSFPTANYGYTF. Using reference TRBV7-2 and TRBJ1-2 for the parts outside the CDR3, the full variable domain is GAGVSQSPSNKVTEKGKDVELRCDPISGHTALYWYRQSLGQGLEFLIYFQGNSAPDKSGLPSDRFSAERTGGSVSTLTIQRTQQEDSAVYLCASSFPTANYGYTFGSGTRLTVV.

As DNA, the CDR3 is TGTGCCAGCAGTCGTAGGACTAGCGGCTCCTACGAGCAGTACTTC. Amino acid sequence: CASSRRTSGSYEQYF. This chain uses TRBV6-5 with TRBJ2-7, with 10 bases that match TRBD2. Germline V gives CDR1 MNHEY, CDR2 SVGAGI. Trimming took 5 bases from V and 0 from J; bases not matched to a gene: 4. The CDR3 is 15 amino acids.

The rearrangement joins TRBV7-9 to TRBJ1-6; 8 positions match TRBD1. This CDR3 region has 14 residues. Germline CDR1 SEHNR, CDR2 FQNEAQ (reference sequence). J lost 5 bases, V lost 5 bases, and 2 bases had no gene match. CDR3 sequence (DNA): TGTGCCAGCAGCCGGGGACAGGATAATTCACCCCTCCACTTT. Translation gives CASSRGQDNSPLHF.

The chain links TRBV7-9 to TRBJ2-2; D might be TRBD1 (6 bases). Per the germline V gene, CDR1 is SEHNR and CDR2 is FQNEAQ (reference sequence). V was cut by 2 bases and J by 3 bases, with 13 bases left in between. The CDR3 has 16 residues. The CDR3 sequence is CASSLTGIGDTGELFF. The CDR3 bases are TGTGCCAGCAGCTTAACAGGGATAGGTGACACCGGGGAGCTGTTTTTT.

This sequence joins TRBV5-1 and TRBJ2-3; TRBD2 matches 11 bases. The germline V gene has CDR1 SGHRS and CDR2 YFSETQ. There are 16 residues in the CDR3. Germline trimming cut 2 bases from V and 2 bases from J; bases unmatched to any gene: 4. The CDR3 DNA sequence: TGCGCCAGCAGCTTTCTAGCGGGGGGAACCACAGATACGCAGTATTTT. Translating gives CASSFLAGGTTDTQYF.

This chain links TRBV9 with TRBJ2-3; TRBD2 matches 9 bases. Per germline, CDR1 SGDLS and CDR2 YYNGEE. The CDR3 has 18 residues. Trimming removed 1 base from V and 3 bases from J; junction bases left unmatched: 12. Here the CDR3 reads CASSVRGREGFRTDTQYF. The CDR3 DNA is TGTGCCAGCAGCGTACGGGGGCGGGAGGGCTTTAGGACAGATACGCAGTATTTT.

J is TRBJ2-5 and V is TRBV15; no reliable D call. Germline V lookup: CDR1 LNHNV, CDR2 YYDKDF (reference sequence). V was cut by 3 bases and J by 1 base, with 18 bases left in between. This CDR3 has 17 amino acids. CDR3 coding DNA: TGTGCCACCAGCAGGGTTCCAGGTGACGCCCCCCAAGAGACCCAGTACTTC. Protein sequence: CATSRVPGDAPQETQYF. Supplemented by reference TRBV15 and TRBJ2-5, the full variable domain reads DAMVIQNPRYQVTQFGKPVTLSCSQTLNHNVMYWYQQKSSQAPKLLFHYYDKDFNNEADTPDNFQSRRPNTSFCFLDIRSPGLGDTAMYLCATSRVPGDAPQETQYFGPGTRLLVL.

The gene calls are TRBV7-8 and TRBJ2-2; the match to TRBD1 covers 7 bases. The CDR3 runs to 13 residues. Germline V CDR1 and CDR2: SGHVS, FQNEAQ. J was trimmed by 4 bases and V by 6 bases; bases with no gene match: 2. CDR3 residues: CASRYRGTGELFF. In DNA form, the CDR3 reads TGTGCCAGCAGATACAGGGGCACCGGGGAGCTGTTTTTT.

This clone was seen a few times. CDR3 DNA sequence: TGTGCCAGCAGCCAAGAGATGGACATAGTTTACAATGAGCAGTTCTTC. Its protein product is CASSQEMDIVYNEQFF. The V call is TRBV4-2, the J call TRBJ2-1; weak D call: TRBD1 (5 bases). V dropped 0 bases and J dropped 4 bases, with 13 bases sitting between them. This CDR3 spans 16 amino acids. Germline V gives CDR1 LGHNA, CDR2 YNFKEQ.

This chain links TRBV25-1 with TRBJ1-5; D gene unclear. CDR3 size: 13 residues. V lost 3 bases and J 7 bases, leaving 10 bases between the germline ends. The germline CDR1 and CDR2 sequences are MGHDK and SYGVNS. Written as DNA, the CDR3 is TGTGCCAGCAGTGATAGACAAGGCCAGCCCCAGCATTTT. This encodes CASSDRQGQPQHF.

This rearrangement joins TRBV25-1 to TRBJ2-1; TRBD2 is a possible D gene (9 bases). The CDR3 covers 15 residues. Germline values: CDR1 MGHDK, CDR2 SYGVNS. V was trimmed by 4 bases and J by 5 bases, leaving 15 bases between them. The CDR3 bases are TGTGCCAGCAGTGTTAGCGGGGGACAGGACAATGAGCAGTTCTTC. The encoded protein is CASSVSGGQDNEQFF.

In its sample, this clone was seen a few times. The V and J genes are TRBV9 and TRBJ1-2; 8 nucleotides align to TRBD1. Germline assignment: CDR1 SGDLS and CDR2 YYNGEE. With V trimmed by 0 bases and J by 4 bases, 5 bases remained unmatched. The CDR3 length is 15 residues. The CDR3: CASSVEQGAGYGYTF. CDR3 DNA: TGTGCCAGCAGCGTAGAGCAGGGGGCGGGCTATGGCTACACCTTC.

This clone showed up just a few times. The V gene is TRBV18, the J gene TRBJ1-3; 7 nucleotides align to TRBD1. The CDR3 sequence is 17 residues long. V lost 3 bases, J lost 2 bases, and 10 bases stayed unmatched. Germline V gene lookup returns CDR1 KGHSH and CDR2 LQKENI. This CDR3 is CASSPQMTGQTGNTIYF. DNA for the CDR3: TGTGCCAGCTCACCCCAGATGACAGGGCAGACTGGAAACACCATATATTTT.

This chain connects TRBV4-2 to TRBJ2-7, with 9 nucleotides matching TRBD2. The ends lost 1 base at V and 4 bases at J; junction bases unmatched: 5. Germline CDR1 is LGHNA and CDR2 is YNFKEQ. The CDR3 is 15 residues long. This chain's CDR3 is CASSQGASGDYEQYF. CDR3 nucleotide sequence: TGTGCCAGCAGCCAAGGGGCTAGCGGGGATTACGAGCAGTACTTC.

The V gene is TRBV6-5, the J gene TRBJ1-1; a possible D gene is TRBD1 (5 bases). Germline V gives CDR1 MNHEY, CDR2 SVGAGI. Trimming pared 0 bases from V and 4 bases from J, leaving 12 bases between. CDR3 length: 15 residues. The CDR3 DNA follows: TGTGCCAGCAGTTACTCCGTAGGGGCTGGCACTGAAGCTTTCTTT. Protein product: CASSYSVGAGTEAFF.

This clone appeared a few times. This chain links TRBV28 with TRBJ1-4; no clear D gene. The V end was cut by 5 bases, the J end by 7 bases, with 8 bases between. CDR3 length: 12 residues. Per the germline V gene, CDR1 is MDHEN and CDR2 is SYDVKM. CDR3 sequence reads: CASSPLGEKLFF. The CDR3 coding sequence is TGTGCCAGCAGTCCCCTAGGTGAAAAACTGTTTTTT.

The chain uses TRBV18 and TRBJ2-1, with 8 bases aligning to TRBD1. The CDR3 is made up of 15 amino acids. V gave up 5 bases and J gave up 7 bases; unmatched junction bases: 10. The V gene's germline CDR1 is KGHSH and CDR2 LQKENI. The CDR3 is CASSGGQGVTNEQFF. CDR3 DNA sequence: TGTGCCAGCTCAGGTGGACAGGGCGTTACGAATGAGCAGTTCTTC.

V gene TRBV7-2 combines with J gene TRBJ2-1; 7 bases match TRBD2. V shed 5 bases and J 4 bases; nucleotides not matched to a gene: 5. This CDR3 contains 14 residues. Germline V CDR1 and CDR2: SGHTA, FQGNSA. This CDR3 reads CASSRPGGYNEQFF. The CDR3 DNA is TGTGCCAGCAGCCGCCCGGGGGGATACAATGAGCAGTTCTTC.

The CDR3 sequence is CASSGTFGNTIYF. The DNA of the CDR3 is TGTGCCAGCAGTGGGACATTCGGAAACACCATATATTTT. The J gene is TRBJ1-3, the V gene TRBV6-1, with D maybe TRBD1 (5 bases). Germline V gene sequence: CDR1 MNHNS, CDR2 SASEGT. The CDR3 totals 13 residues. The V and J ends lost 4 bases and 4 bases respectively, with 8 bases between them.

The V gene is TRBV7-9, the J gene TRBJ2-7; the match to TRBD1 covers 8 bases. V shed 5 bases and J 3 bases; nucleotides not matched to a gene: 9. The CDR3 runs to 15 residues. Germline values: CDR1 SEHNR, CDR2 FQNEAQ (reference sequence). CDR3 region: CASSQGATPYYEQYF. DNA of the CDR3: TGTGCCAGCAGCCAGGGGGCTACCCCATACTACGAGCAGTACTTC.

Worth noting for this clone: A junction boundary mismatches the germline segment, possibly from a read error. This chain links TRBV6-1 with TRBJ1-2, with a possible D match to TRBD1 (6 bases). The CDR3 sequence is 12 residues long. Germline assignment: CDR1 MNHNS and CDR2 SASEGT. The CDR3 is CASSEAWDKLKF. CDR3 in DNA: TGTGCCAGCAGTGAAGCTTGGGACAAGTTGAAGTTC.